Shown below are 25 T cell receptor beta chains from a single sample sequenced in a study of blood T cell repertoires in COVID-19. Clones were sequenced by immunoSEQ multiplex PCR, and TCRdb holds only the in-frame ones, with some missing. The table lists hundreds of thousands of clones, roughly 87% of them singletons. Sequenced input: PBMCs or T cells enriched from blood (not recorded which). The receptors were gathered from a woman aged 25 to 39 who had recovered from COVID-19.

The count of this clone is one. This chain uses TRBV10-1 with TRBJ2-3; no clear D. V dropped 8 bases and J dropped 0 bases, with 9 bases sitting between them. The CDR3 covers 13 residues. From germline, CDR1 is WNHNN and CDR2 SYGVQD (reference sequence). CDR3 amino acids: CASGPSSTDTQYF. CDR3 DNA: TGCGCCAGCGGGCCTTCGAGCACAGATACGCAGTATTTT.

The chain has TRBV29-1 and TRBJ1-5, with D possibly being TRBD1 (6 bases). Trimming removed 5 bases at V and 3 bases at J, with 11 bases between. The germline gives CDR1 SQVTM, CDR2 ANQGSEA. The CDR3 spans 13 residues. CDR3 nucleotide sequence: TGCAGCGTTCCCGACAGGAACAATCAGCCCCAGCATTTT. Translating gives CSVPDRNNQPQHF.

The V call is TRBV11-3, the J call TRBJ1-3; no clear D. This CDR3 is built from 19 residues. Germline V CDR1 and CDR2: SGHNT, YENEEA. Trimming left V 5 bases short and J 0 bases short, with 23 bases between. Written as DNA, the CDR3 is TGTGCCAGCAGCCCTTGGAGCCCTGGCCCCGGGAGCTCTGGAAACACCATATATTTT. It codes for CASSPWSPGPGSSGNTIYF.

The chain is built from TRBV27 and TRBJ2-7, with 9 bases matching TRBD1. The CDR3 runs to 16 residues. V trimming: 0 bases; J trimming: 7 bases; junction bases outside the gene matches: 10. The germline V gene encodes CDR1 MNHEY and CDR2 SMNVEV (reference sequence). CDR3 bases: TGTGCCAGCAGTTTATCGGGCTCGGTCGGGACAGGGGAGCAGTACTTC. Translating it yields CASSLSGSVGTGEQYF.

DNA of the CDR3: TGTGCCAGCAGTCCCACCACCCGGACAGTACGATCCCTTCGAGAGACCCAGTACTTC. Translating it yields CASSPTTRTVRSLRETQYF. The V and J genes are TRBV27 and TRBJ2-5, with D tentatively TRBD1 (6 bases). CDR1 and CDR2 from the germline V gene are MNHEY and SMNVEV (reference sequence). Trimming pared 5 bases from V and 4 bases from J, leaving 29 bases between. The CDR3 is made up of 19 amino acids.

The chain joins TRBV15 to TRBJ2-7; D not certain. From germline, CDR1 is LNHNV and CDR2 YYDKDF (reference sequence). V was trimmed by 0 bases and J by 3 bases, leaving 9 bases between them. This CDR3 comprises 14 residues. For the CDR3, the DNA is TGTGCCACCAGCAGAGATCTGAACAGCTACGAGCAGTACTTC. This translates into CATSRDLNSYEQYF.

This clone was seen a single time. The rearrangement uses TRBV28 and TRBJ2-2; 8 bases map to TRBD1. This CDR3 contains 14 residues. Germline assignment: CDR1 MDHEN and CDR2 SYDVKM. Trimming cost V 6 bases and J 3 bases; bases outside gene matches: 3. The CDR3 sequence is CASSTGGYTGELFF. The CDR3 DNA is TGTGCCAGCAGCACAGGGGGATACACCGGGGAGCTGTTTTTT.

The chain joins TRBV5-1 to TRBJ2-4; 7 nucleotides match TRBD1. The V gene's germline CDR1 is SGHRS and CDR2 YFSETQ. There are 16 residues in the CDR3. Unmatched junction bases numbered 8, after V lost 4 bases and J lost 1 base. In nucleotides, the CDR3 is TGCGCCAGCAGCCTGACCTTACAGGGGGCCAAAAACATTCAGTACTTC. It encodes CASSLTLQGAKNIQYF.

The chain combines TRBV19 with TRBJ1-1; 9 bases are shared with TRBD1. J was trimmed by 4 bases and V by 9 bases; bases with no gene match: 12. Germline CDR1 is LNHDA and CDR2 is SQIVND (reference sequence). CDR3 length equals 15 residues. CDR3 DNA sequence: TGTGCCAGCATACAGGGGGCAAAGAGGGGCACTGAAGCTTTCTTT. Translated: CASIQGAKRGTEAFF.

This clone was counted once. The chain links TRBV5-6 to TRBJ1-6; 7 bases agree with TRBD1. Germline trimming cut 4 bases from V and 6 bases from J; bases unmatched to any gene: 7. Per germline, CDR1 SGHDT and CDR2 YYEEEE. The CDR3 contains 15 residues. The CDR3 is CASSRRQGANSPLHF. In nucleotides, the CDR3 is TGTGCCAGCAGCCGCCGACAGGGCGCTAATTCACCCCTCCACTTT.

As concerns this clone: Relative to the germline gene, one junction end is altered; a read error may explain this. The V call is TRBV3-1 (or the pseudogene TRBV3-2), the J call TRBJ2-5, with 10 nucleotides matching TRBD2. The CDR3 consists of 14 residues. Germline CDR1 reads LGHDT; CDR2 reads YNNKEL (reference sequence). DNA for the CDR3: TGTGCCAGCAGTCAAGCGGGGGGGCGGGAGACCCAGTACTTC. It encodes CASSQAGGRETQYF.

The V gene is TRBV2, the J gene TRBJ1-4; 7 nucleotides align to TRBD1. V shed 6 bases and J 9 bases; nucleotides not matched to a gene: 7. The CDR3 runs to 13 residues. Germline loops: CDR1 SNHLY, CDR2 FYNNEI. Here the CDR3 reads CASSTLTGQKLFF. In DNA, the CDR3 is TGTGCCAGCAGCACCCTGACAGGGCAAAAACTGTTTTTT.

In DNA, the CDR3 is TGTGCCAGCAGCCTACAGGGTCCCGGGGCCAACGTCCTGACTTTC. Translated, it gives CASSLQGPGANVLTF. J is TRBJ2-6 and V is TRBV3-1 (or the pseudogene TRBV3-2), with TRBD1 as a possible D gene (6 bases). The CDR3 has 15 amino acids. Trimming shortened V by 4 bases and J by 4 bases, and 11 bases separated the two germline ends. Germline values: CDR1 LGHDT, CDR2 YNNKEL (reference sequence).

The CDR3 sequence: CASSPPRLASNEQFF. In nucleotides, the CDR3 is TGTGCCAGCAGCCCGCCCCGACTAGCGAGTAATGAGCAGTTCTTC. The gene calls are TRBV7-8 and TRBJ2-1; TRBD2 matches at 8 bases. Germline trimming cut 5 bases from V and 7 bases from J; bases unmatched to any gene: 10. Germline CDR1 SGHVS, CDR2 FQNEAQ. The CDR3 consists of 15 residues. Filled out from reference TRBV7-8 and TRBJ2-1, the complete variable domain reads GAGVSQSPRYKVAKRGQDVALRCDPISGHVSLFWYQQALGQGPEFLTYFQNEAQLDKSGLPSDRFFAERPEGSVSTLKIQRTQQEDSAVYLCASSPPRLASNEQFFGPGTRLTVL.

The rearrangement joins TRBV27 to TRBJ1-1; tentative D call: TRBD1 (5 bases). Trimming took 2 bases from V and 5 from J, leaving 18 bases between them. The V gene's germline CDR1 is MNHEY and CDR2 SMNVEV (reference sequence). The CDR3 runs to 16 residues. This chain's CDR3 is CASSLTPGLFGTEAFF. For the CDR3, the DNA is TGTGCCAGCAGTTTAACCCCGGGACTCTTTGGGACTGAAGCTTTCTTT.

This chain links TRBV15 with TRBJ1-5, with a weak D call TRBD1 (6 bases). The V end lost 4 bases, the J end lost 3 bases, and 10 bases lay between the germline ends. Germline CDR1 and CDR2: LNHNV and YYDKDF (reference sequence). CDR3 length: 14 residues. The CDR3 spells CATSIDRLNQPQHF. CDR3 sequence (DNA): TGTGCCACCAGCATAGACAGGCTCAATCAGCCCCAGCATTTT.

This clone was seen at least ten times. The J gene is TRBJ1-6, the V gene TRBV30; the match to TRBD1 covers 11 bases. V was clipped by 7 bases and J by 9 bases; unmatched bases: 8. The CDR3 covers 14 residues. Germline CDR1 is GTSNPN and CDR2 is SVGIG (reference sequence). CDR3 amino acids: CAYTSGTGGSPLHF. The CDR3 DNA reads TGTGCCTACACTTCCGGGACAGGGGGTTCACCCCTCCACTTT.

The J gene is TRBJ1-1, the V gene TRBV7-9; D gene uncertain. Between the trimmed V and J ends, which lost 1 base and 8 bases, there was a span of 8 bases. Germline assignment: CDR1 SEHNR and CDR2 FQNEAQ (reference sequence). The CDR3 has 12 residues. This chain's CDR3 is CASSLGGLEAFF. The CDR3 DNA is TGTGCCAGCAGCTTAGGTGGGCTCGAAGCTTTCTTT.

The V gene is TRBV6-1, the J gene TRBJ1-2, with D tentatively TRBD1 (6 bases). Trimming stripped 6 bases from V and 4 bases from J, with 27 bases between. There are 18 residues in the CDR3. Germline loops: CDR1 MNHNS, CDR2 SASEGT. CDR3 protein: CASREPGQPLKEGYGYTF. CDR3 nucleotides: TGTGCCAGCAGAGAACCGGGACAACCCCTTAAGGAAGGCTATGGCTACACCTTC.

This chain connects TRBV19 to TRBJ2-5, with TRBD2 matching 7 bases. Looked up from germline, CDR1 is LNHDA and CDR2 is SQIVND (reference sequence). The V gene end was trimmed by 10 bases and the J gene end by 3 bases; junction bases not matched to a gene: 14. The CDR3 covers 15 residues. CDR3 in DNA: TGTGCCACCAATCGCGGGGGTTCAAACGAAGAGACCCAGTACTTC. Protein product: CATNRGGSNEETQYF. Full variable domain (rest looked up from reference TRBV19 and TRBJ2-5): DGGITQSPKYLFRKEGQNVTLSCEQNLNHDAMYWYRQDPGQGLRLIYYSQIVNDFQKGDIAEGYSVSREKKESFPLTVTSAQKNPTAFYLCATNRGGSNEETQYFGPGTRLLVL.

The rearrangement joins TRBV5-1 to TRBJ1-4; TRBD1 aligns across 7 bases. The CDR3 runs to 14 residues. V was clipped by 5 bases and J by 8 bases; unmatched bases: 9. Germline V CDR1 and CDR2: SGHRS, YFSETQ. The CDR3 bases are TGCGCCAGCAGTTCCTTGGCAGGGGGAGAAAAACTGTTTTTT. Protein product: CASSSLAGGEKLFF.

V usage is TRBV5-1 and J usage is TRBJ2-5; a possible D gene is TRBD1 (5 bases). V lost 0 bases and J 3 bases, leaving 9 bases between the germline ends. The germline V gene has CDR1 SGHRS and CDR2 YFSETQ. The CDR3 is 14 residues long. In DNA form, the CDR3 reads TGCGCCAGCAGCTTGGGACAGATTGAAGAGACCCAGTACTTC. Translating it yields CASSLGQIEETQYF.

The rearrangement uses TRBV5-1 and TRBJ2-7, with D tentatively TRBD2 (6 bases). The CDR3 length is 15 residues. Germline assignment: CDR1 SGHRS and CDR2 YFSETQ. Trimming cost V 4 bases and J 1 base, with 15 bases left between them. CDR3 bases: TGCGCCAGCAGCCCCGAGGCAGGGAGGTCCTACGAGCAGTACTTC. Residues: CASSPEAGRSYEQYF.

This chain connects TRBV27 to TRBJ1-6; 8 bases map to TRBD1. The CDR3 sequence is 21 residues long. Germline CDR1 MNHEY, CDR2 SMNVEV (reference sequence). Trimming took 6 bases from V and 8 from J; bases not matched to a gene: 27. This CDR3 is CASRKKRPGQDRREGYSPLHF. CDR3 DNA: TGTGCCAGCAGGAAAAAGCGTCCGGGACAGGATCGAAGGGAAGGGTATTCACCCCTCCACTTT.

V gene TRBV6-2 or TRBV6-3 combines with J gene TRBJ2-3, with 12 bases lining up with TRBD2. Germline V lookup: CDR1 MNHEY, CDR2 SVGEGT. The CDR3 sequence is 14 residues long. With V trimmed by 5 bases and J by 4 bases, 1 base remained unmatched. The CDR3 bases are TGTGCCAGCAGTCTAGCGGGGGGGGCAGATACGCAGTATTTT. It is translated as CASSLAGGADTQYF.